This TCR beta chain was retrieved from a study of shared clonotypes between healthy human individuals. V lost 1 base and J 0 bases, leaving 7 bases between the germline ends. The CDR3 contains 15 residues. Germline CDR1 is LGHNA and CDR2 is YSLEER. TCRdb's copy holds only in-frame clones and misses some; the assay was immunoSEQ multiplex PCR. This sample has 2 million to 2.5 million clones, with roughly 92% found just once. Into CD45RA+ naive and CD45RA-negative memory subsets, the CD4+ cells were split. The origin of this receptor is a man between 18 and 29 years old in good health. Some clones in this sample may be carry-over from other donors' samples. The chain links TRBV4-3 to TRBJ1-3; no firm D call. The sequenced sample was naive CD4+ T cells from PBMCs. Indicated subset: CD45RA+ positively selected. This chain's CDR3 is CASSQGVFSGNTIYF. CDR3 DNA sequence: TGCGCCAGCAGCCAAGGAGTTTTCTCTGGAAACACCATATATTTT.